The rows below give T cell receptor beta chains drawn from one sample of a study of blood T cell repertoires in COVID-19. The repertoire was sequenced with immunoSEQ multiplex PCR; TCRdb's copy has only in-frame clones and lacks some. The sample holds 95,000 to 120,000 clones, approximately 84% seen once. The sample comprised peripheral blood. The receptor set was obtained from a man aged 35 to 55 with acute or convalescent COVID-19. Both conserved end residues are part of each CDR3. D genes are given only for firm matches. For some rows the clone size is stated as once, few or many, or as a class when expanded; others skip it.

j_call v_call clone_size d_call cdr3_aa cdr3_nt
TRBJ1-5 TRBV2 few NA CASSEAGDQPQHF TGTGCCAGCAGTGAAGCAGGAGATCAGCCCCAGCATTTT
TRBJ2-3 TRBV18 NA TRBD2 CASSSRLAGGTDTQYF TGTGCCAGCTCGTCTCGACTAGCGGGGGGGACAGATACGCAGTATTTT
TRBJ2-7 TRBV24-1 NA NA CATSDSRDTSYEQYF TGTGCCACCAGTGACTCCCGGGACACCTCCTACGAGCAGTACTTC
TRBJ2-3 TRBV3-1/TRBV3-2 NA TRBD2 CASSQDRASGPPGTDTQYF TGTGCCAGCAGCCAAGATCGGGCTAGCGGTCCACCCGGCACAGATACGCAGTATTTT
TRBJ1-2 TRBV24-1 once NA CATSDGGVPYNYGYTF TGTGCCACCAGTGATGGAGGGGTTCCTTATAACTATGGCTACACCTTC
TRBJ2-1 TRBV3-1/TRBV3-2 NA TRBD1 CASSRQGGAANEQFF TGTGCCAGCAGTCGACAGGGGGGGGCCGCAAATGAGCAGTTCTTC
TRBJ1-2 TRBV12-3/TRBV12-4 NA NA CASSFSSDYGYTF TGTGCCAGCAGTTTCTCCAGCGACTATGGCTACACCTTC
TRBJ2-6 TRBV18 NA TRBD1 CASSLTTGGGLGSGANVLTF TGTGCCAGCTCTCTAACTACAGGGGGCGGCCTTGGCTCTGGGGCCAACGTCCTGACTTTC
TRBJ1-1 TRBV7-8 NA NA CASSLGRLNTEAFF TGTGCCAGCAGCTTAGGCAGGTTGAACACTGAAGCTTTCTTT
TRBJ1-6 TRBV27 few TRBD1 CASSTRQGASSSPLHF TGTGCCAGCAGTACTCGACAGGGGGCTTCGTCTTCACCCCTCCACTTT
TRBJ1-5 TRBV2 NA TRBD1 CASRSDRAYSNQPQHF TGTGCCAGCAGATCCGACAGGGCCTATAGCAATCAGCCCCAGCATTTT
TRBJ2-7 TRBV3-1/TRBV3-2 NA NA CASSQPAGLTSYEQYF TGTGCCAGCAGCCAGCCCGCAGGACTTACCTCCTACGAGCAGTACTTC
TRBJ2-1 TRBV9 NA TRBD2 CASSPTTAGAYNEQFF TGTGCCAGCAGCCCGACAACAGCGGGGGCCTACAATGAGCAGTTCTTC
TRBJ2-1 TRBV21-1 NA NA CASSKPLFF TGTGCCAGCAGCAAACCCCTGTTCTTC
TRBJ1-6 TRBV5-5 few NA CASSWMDSQTSPLHF TGTGCCAGCAGCTGGATGGACAGCCAGACTTCACCCCTCCACTTT
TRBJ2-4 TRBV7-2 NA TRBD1 CASSLKGGGGNIQYF TGTGCCAGCAGCTTAAAAGGGGGCGGAGGTAACATTCAGTACTTC
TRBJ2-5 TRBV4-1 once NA CASSQWEKETQYF TGCGCCAGCAGCCAATGGGAGAAGGAGACCCAGTACTTC
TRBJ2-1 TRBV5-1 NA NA CASRRDTRQGNEQFF TGCGCCAGCAGAAGGGACACCCGGCAGGGCAATGAGCAGTTCTTC
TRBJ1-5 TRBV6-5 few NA CASSKGGNQPQHF TGTGCCAGCAGTAAGGGGGGCAATCAGCCCCAGCATTTT
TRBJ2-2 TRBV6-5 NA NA CASTRQLTNTGELFF TGTGCCAGCACAAGACAGCTTACGAACACCGGGGAGCTGTTTTTT
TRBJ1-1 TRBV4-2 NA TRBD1 CASSQVGAGGRNTEAFF TGTGCCAGCAGCCAAGTAGGGGCAGGGGGACGGAACACTGAAGCTTTCTTT
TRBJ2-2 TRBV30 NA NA CAWGSGNTGELFF TGTGCCTGGGGTAGCGGGAACACCGGGGAGCTGTTTTTT
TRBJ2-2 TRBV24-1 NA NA CATSDGQGGGTGELFF TGTGCCACCAGTGACGGACAGGGAGGGGGCACCGGGGAGCTGTTTTTT
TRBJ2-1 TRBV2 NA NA CASSDRGVNEQFF TGTGCCAGCAGTGACAGGGGGGTCAATGAGCAGTTCTTC
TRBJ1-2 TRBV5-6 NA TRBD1 CASSFKDRSGGYTF TGTGCCAGCAGCTTTAAGGACAGGTCGGGAGGCTACACCTTC
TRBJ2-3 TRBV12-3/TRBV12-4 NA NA CASSLGAGDTQYF TGTGCCAGCAGTTTAGGCGCGGGTGATACGCAGTATTTT
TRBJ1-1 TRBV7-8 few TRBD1 CASSSTTGDPEAFF TGTGCCAGCAGCTCTACGACAGGGGATCCTGAAGCTTTCTTT
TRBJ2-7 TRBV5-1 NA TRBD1 CASKDRGLYEQYF TGCGCCAGCAAGGACAGGGGTCTCTACGAGCAGTACTTC
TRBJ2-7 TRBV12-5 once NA CASGRIAGTDSSYEQYF TGTGCTAGTGGTCGGATCGCCGGGACGGACAGCTCCTACGAGCAGTACTTC
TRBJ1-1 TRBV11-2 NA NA CASSLRLGRPTEAFF TGTGCCAGCAGCTTGAGGCTAGGAAGGCCCACTGAAGCTTTCTTT
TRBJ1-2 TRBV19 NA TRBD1 CASNLQGVNYGYTF TGTGCCAGTAACCTCCAGGGGGTTAACTATGGCTACACCTTC
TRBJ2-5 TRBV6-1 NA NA CASSELPLAMGQETQYF TGTGCCAGCAGTGAACTCCCACTAGCAATGGGGCAAGAGACCCAGTACTTC
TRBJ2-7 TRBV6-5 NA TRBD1 CASNRDRLDEQYF TGTGCCAGCAATAGGGACAGGCTCGACGAGCAGTACTTC
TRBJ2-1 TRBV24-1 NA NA CATSDLEAGNEQFF TGTGCCACCAGTGATTTGGAGGCCGGGAATGAGCAGTTCTTC
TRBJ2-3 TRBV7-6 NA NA CASSLILQKFGQPVTDTQYF TGTGCCAGCAGCTTAATCTTGCAAAAATTCGGACAGCCAGTCACAGATACGCAGTATTTT
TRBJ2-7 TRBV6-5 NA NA CASRSQGGEQYF TGTGCCAGCAGATCTCAGGGGGGAGAGCAGTACTTC
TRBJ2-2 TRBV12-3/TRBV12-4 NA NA CASSTIDTGELFF TGTGCCAGCAGTACTATCGACACCGGGGAGCTGTTTTTT
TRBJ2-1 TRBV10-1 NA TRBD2 CASSLTRTSLNEQFF TGCGCCAGCAGTCTTACAAGGACTAGCTTGAATGAGCAGTTCTTC
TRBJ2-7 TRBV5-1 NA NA CASSSGFSYEQYF TGCGCCAGCAGCTCGGGGTTCAGCTACGAGCAGTACTTC
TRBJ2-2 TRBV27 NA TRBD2 CASSLSAQLAGNTGELFF TGTGCCAGCAGTTTATCGGCCCAGCTAGCGGGGAACACCGGGGAGCTGTTTTTT
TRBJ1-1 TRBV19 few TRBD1 CASSIKGANTEAFF TGTGCCAGTAGTATCAAGGGGGCGAACACTGAAGCTTTCTTT
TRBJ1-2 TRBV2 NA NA CASSDRGSGRDGYTF TGTGCCAGCAGTGACAGGGGATCAGGGCGGGATGGCTACACCTTC
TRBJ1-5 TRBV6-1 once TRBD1 CASSEPPGTGYQPQHF TGTGCCAGCAGTGAACCTCCCGGGACAGGGTATCAGCCCCAGCATTTT
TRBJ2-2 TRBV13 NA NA CASSPNRQGLGHRGLFF TGTGCCAGCAGCCCAAATCGACAGGGACTTGGGCACCGGGGCCTGTTTTTT
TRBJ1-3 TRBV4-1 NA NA CASSQDYGGPGNTIYF TGCGCCAGCAGCCAAGATTACGGGGGGCCTGGAAACACCATATATTTT
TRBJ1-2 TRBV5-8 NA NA CASPRTSYGYTF TGTGCCAGCCCCCGGACAAGCTATGGCTACACCTTC
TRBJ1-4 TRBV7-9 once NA CASSLSRVGIATNEKLFF TGTGCCAGCAGCTTAAGCAGGGTAGGAATTGCAACTAATGAAAAACTGTTTTTT
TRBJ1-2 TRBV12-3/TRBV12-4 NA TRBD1 CASSSTTGRGYTF TGTGCCAGCAGTTCTACGACAGGGCGAGGCTACACCTTC
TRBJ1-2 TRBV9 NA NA CASSADSLYGYTF TGTGCCAGCAGCGCGGACAGTCTATATGGCTACACCTTC
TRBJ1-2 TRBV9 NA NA CASSVDLGPYGYTF TGTGCCAGCAGCGTAGATCTAGGCCCCTATGGCTACACCTTC
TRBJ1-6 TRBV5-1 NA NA CASSSDSPYNSPLHF TGCGCCAGCAGCTCGGACAGCCCTTATAATTCACCCCTCCACTTT
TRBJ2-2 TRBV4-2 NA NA CASSQDLRVGYTGELFF TGTGCCAGCAGCCAAGATTTGAGGGTTGGGTACACCGGGGAGCTGTTTTTT
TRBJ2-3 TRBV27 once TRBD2 CASSRPGTASGDTQYF TGTGCCAGCAGTCGTCCCGGGACCGCTAGCGGCGATACGCAGTATTTT
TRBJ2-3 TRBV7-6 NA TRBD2 CASSSRLAGGPGDTQYF TGTGCCAGCAGCTCCAGACTAGCGGGGGGCCCAGGAGATACGCAGTATTTT
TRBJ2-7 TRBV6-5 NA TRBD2 CASSYFSSGGYEQYF TGTGCCAGCAGTTATTTTTCTAGCGGGGGCTACGAGCAGTACTTC